This TCR beta chain was captured in a study of beta chain features in type 1 diabetes. Deletions cut 3 bases from V and 4 bases from J, with 14 bases between. From germline, CDR1 is ENHRY and CDR2 SYGVKD. The CDR3 totals 15 residues. The study reverse transcribed the entire isolated RNA, so it sequenced expressed TCRB transcripts. Clones were read by immunoSEQ multiplex PCR, and TCRdb kept only the in-frame ones, dropping some. The table shows about 320,000 clones, with approximately 14% occurring only once. This clone was counted many times. Sequencing used central memory CD4+ T cells from blood. This sequence was found in a man aged 25-45 years in good health. The chain recombines TRBV10-3 with TRBJ2-3; D unclear. The CDR3 reads CAISENGATADTQYF. The CDR3 nucleotides read TGTGCCATCAGTGAAAACGGAGCGACGGCAGATACGCAGTATTTT.